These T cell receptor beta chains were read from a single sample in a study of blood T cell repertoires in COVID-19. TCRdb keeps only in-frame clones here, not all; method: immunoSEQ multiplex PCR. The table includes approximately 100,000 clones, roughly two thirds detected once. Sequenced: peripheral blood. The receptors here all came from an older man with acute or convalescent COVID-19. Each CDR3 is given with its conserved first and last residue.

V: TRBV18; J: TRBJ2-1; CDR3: CASSPGFDSEQFF
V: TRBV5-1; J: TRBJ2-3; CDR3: CASSLAGLDTQYF
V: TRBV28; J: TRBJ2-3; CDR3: CASSFYTDTQYF
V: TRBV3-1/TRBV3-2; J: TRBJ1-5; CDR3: CASSQAVREQPQHF
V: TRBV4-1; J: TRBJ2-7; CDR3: CASSPTSPDSSRDEQYF
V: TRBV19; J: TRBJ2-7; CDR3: CASSVAGFLYEQYF
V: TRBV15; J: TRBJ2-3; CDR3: CATSAVGLHTQYF
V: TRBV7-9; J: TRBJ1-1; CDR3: CASSLARNTEAFF
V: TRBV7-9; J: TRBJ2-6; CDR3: CASSAGQGLPGANVLTF
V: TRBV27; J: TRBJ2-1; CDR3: CASSLRPGNNEQFF
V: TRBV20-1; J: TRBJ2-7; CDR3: CSASKGAGGRNYEQYF
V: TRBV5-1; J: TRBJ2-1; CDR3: CASSLLAGGNNEQFF
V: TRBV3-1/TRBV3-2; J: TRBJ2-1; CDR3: CASSPHTGGPLYNEQFF
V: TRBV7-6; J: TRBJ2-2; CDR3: CASTPGAGGDPGELFF
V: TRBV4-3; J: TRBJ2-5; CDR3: CASSQDGALGETQYF
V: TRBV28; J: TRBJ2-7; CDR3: CASSLFGRAYEQYF
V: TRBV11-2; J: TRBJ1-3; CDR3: CASSLEPGLGGNTIYF
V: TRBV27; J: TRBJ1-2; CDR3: CASSLWPPGQGHGYTF
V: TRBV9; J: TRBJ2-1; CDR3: CASSVAWREGYNEQFF
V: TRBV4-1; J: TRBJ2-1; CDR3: CASSHPTGRALGNEQFF
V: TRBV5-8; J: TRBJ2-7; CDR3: CASSLRRVVDEQYF
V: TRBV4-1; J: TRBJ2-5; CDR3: CASSLPGTGEPHQYF
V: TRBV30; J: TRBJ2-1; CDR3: CAWSTLAGGRGSYNEQFF
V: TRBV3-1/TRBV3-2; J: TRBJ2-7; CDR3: CASSQDREIGQYF
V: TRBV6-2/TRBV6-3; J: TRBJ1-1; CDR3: CASSGQGSPTEAFF
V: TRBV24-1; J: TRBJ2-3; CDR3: CATSEPRQDSDTQYF
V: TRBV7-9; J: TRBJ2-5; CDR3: CASSTGQGSRSQYF